A selection of T cell receptor beta chains follows, all from one sample in a study of cytomegalovirus exposure and HLA in healthy donors. Generated by immunoSEQ multiplex PCR, the TCRdb table keeps only in-frame clones and is missing some. Of approximately 93,000 clones in the sample, around 73% were seen once. Material for sequencing was PBMCs. Receptors originate from a woman aged 40-49 years in good health and CMV-seronegative. CDR3s include the opening cysteine and the closing phenylalanine or tryptophan. The D gene is left open where the match is weak. Expanded clones are given a class, and other clones once, few, many or no size at all.

>-|TRBJ1-2|-|TRBV9
CANSLEGDYGYTF
TGTGCCAACAGCCTCGAGGGGGACTATGGCTACACCTTC
>-|TRBJ2-1|-|TRBV7-9
CSSGNGGSSYNEQFF
TGTTCCAGCGGAAATGGGGGGAGCTCCTACAATGAGCAGTTCTTC
>-|TRBJ1-1|-|TRBV30
CAWSGVSNTEAFF
TGTGCCTGGAGTGGAGTGAGTAACACTGAAGCTTTCTTT
>-|TRBJ2-7|-|TRBV5-1
CASSLEPQRSYEQYF
TGCGCCAGCAGCTTGGAACCCCAACGGTCCTACGAGCAGTACTTC
>few|TRBJ1-1|-|TRBV27
CASSTNWQGNTEAFF
TGTGCCAGCAGTACCAACTGGCAGGGAAACACTGAAGCTTTCTTT
>-|TRBJ2-5|-|TRBV15
CATSRSILETQYF
TGTGCCACCAGCAGATCAATTTTAGAGACCCAGTACTTC
>-|TRBJ1-1|-|TRBV11-3
CASSLDRGAEAFF
TGTGCCAGCAGCTTAGACAGGGGCGCTGAAGCTTTCTTT
>-|TRBJ2-7|TRBD2|TRBV6-5
CASSYSGTSETYEQYF
TGTGCCAGCAGTTACTCCGGGACTAGCGAAACCTACGAGCAGTACTTC
>-|TRBJ2-1|-|TRBV11-2
CASSSLSGVTYNEQFF
TGTGCCAGCAGCTCCCTATCGGGAGTTACCTACAATGAGCAGTTCTTC
>-|TRBJ2-5|-|TRBV5-1
CASSLGGRETQYF
TGCGCCAGCAGCTTGGGTGGCCGAGAGACCCAGTACTTC
>-|TRBJ2-1|TRBD1|TRBV5-4
CASSLDRVGIDEQFF
TGTGCCAGCAGCCTCGACAGGGTAGGAATCGATGAGCAGTTCTTC
>few|TRBJ2-3|TRBD2|TRBV29-1
CSVRPGGGSADTQYF
TGCAGCGTTAGGCCTGGGGGAGGGTCCGCAGATACGCAGTATTTT
>-|TRBJ2-5|TRBD2|TRBV9
CASSVGVAGVETQYF
TGTGCCAGCAGCGTAGGCGTAGCGGGAGTAGAGACCCAGTACTTC
>-|TRBJ1-6|-|TRBV7-2
CASSPRAYNSPLHF
TGTGCCAGCAGCCCCAGGGCTTATAATTCACCCCTCCACTTT
>-|TRBJ2-1|-|TRBV10-3
CAISDGGYNEQFF
TGTGCCATCAGTGATGGCGGGTACAATGAGCAGTTCTTC
>once|TRBJ2-7|TRBD2|TRBV27
CASSLRPSGSYEQYF
TGTGCCAGCAGTTTGCGGCCTAGCGGTTCCTACGAGCAGTACTTC
>few|TRBJ2-7|TRBD2|TRBV6-6
CASSPGTSGSNEQYF
TGTGCCAGCAGTCCGGGGACTAGCGGGAGCAACGAGCAGTACTTC
>-|TRBJ2-1|-|TRBV4-1
CASSQGGGYTSKTVSYNEQFF
TGCGCCAGCAGCCAAGGGGGCGGCTATACTTCAAAAACGGTCTCCTACAATGAGCAGTTCTTC
>-|TRBJ1-5|-|TRBV19
CASSIGTNSNQPQHF
TGTGCCAGTAGTATAGGGACAAATAGCAATCAGCCCCAGCATTTT
>-|TRBJ2-5|TRBD2|TRBV7-9
CASSVLAGALQETQYF
TGTGCCAGCAGCGTCTTAGCGGGAGCTCTCCAAGAGACCCAGTACTTC
>-|TRBJ1-1|-|TRBV15
CATSRDLSKTPMNTEAFF
TGTGCCACCAGCAGAGATCTTAGCAAGACCCCCATGAACACTGAAGCTTTCTTT
>-|TRBJ2-2|TRBD2|TRBV5-1
CASSLAGVTGELFF
TGCGCCAGCAGCCTAGCGGGAGTCACCGGGGAGCTGTTTTTT
>-|TRBJ2-7|-|TRBV4-1
CASSQGTPVHEQYF
TGCGCCAGCAGCCAAGGGACACCTGTCCACGAGCAGTACTTC
>once|TRBJ1-2|TRBD1|TRBV9
CASSVRDRANYGYTF
TGTGCCAGCAGCGTCCGGGACAGGGCTAACTATGGCTACACCTTC
>-|TRBJ1-4|TRBD1|TRBV27
CASSLDRGREKLFF
TGTGCCAGCAGTTTAGATAGGGGGCGTGAAAAACTGTTTTTT
>once|TRBJ2-7|TRBD1|TRBV6-5
CASSSTIRDRVNEQYF
TGTGCCAGCAGTTCTACTATTAGGGACAGAGTCAACGAGCAGTACTTC
>-|TRBJ1-4|TRBD1|TRBV27
CASRDRGTETNEKLFF
TGTGCCAGCAGGGACAGGGGTACCGAAACTAATGAAAAACTGTTTTTT
>-|TRBJ2-7|-|TRBV7-9
CASSSRDWAYEQYF
TGTGCCAGCAGCTCCCGGGACTGGGCCTACGAGCAGTACTTC
>-|TRBJ1-1|-|TRBV6-5
CASSLTGIEAFF
TGTGCCAGCAGTTTAACAGGGATTGAAGCTTTCTTT
>-|TRBJ1-1|TRBD1|TRBV5-1
CAVKQGYNMNTEAFF
TGCGCCGTCAAACAGGGGTATAACATGAACACTGAAGCTTTCTTT
>few|TRBJ1-4|TRBD1|TRBV15
CATSRDPRTGGEKLFF
TGTGCCACCAGCAGAGATCCGCGGACAGGGGGCGAAAAACTGTTTTTT
>-|TRBJ2-7|TRBD2|TRBV28
CASSLFPAGGLYEQYF
TGTGCCAGCAGTTTATTCCCAGCGGGAGGGCTATACGAGCAGTACTTC
>-|TRBJ1-2|-|TRBV9
CASSALLRAF
TGTGCCAGCAGCGCTTTATTGAGGGCCTTC
>-|TRBJ1-1|TRBD1|TRBV29-1
CSAAADRGTEAFF
TGCAGCGCCGCTGCGGACAGGGGCACTGAAGCTTTCTTT
>-|TRBJ2-2|-|TRBV19
CASSIAGKGGELFF
TGTGCCAGTAGTATTGCAGGGAAAGGCGGGGAGCTGTTTTTT
>-|TRBJ1-2|-|TRBV25-1
CASRARRPRDGYTF
TGTGCCAGCAGGGCTAGGAGGCCCAGAGATGGCTACACCTTC
>-|TRBJ2-5|-|TRBV5-1
CASSLGLIDYYHQETQYF
TGCGCCAGCAGCTTGGGGCTCATAGACTACTACCACCAAGAGACCCAGTACTTC
>-|TRBJ2-4|-|TRBV28
CASSSPNRVAKNIQYF
TGTGCCAGCAGCTCCCCGAACAGAGTAGCCAAAAACATTCAGTACTTC
>-|TRBJ1-1|-|TRBV12-1
CASSCNLAEAFF
TGTGCCAGCAGCTGTAACTTGGCTGAAGCTTTCTTT
>-|TRBJ2-1|-|TRBV9
CASSLGSDPSYNEQFF
TGTGCCAGCAGTTTAGGCAGCGACCCTTCCTACAATGAGCAGTTCTTC
>few|TRBJ2-2|-|TRBV6-5
CASSYQGSGELFF
TGTGCCAGCAGTTACCAGGGCTCCGGGGAGCTGTTTTTT
>few|TRBJ2-3|TRBD2|TRBV28
CASSATSGRIDTQYF
TGTGCCAGCAGCGCGACTAGCGGGAGAATAGATACGCAGTATTTT
>-|TRBJ2-1|TRBD1|TRBV5-1
CASSLLTTGGEFF
TGCGCCAGCAGCTTGTTAACGACAGGGGGGGAGTTCTTC
>few|TRBJ1-3|-|TRBV6-5
CASNPGSGNTIYF
TGTGCCAGCAACCCAGGTTCTGGAAACACCATATATTTT
>-|TRBJ1-1|-|TRBV7-2
CASSPTVDRSTEAFF
TGTGCCAGCAGCCCCACGGTCGATCGAAGCACTGAAGCTTTCTTT